Listed here are 29 T cell receptor beta chains from one sample, sequenced in a study of regulatory T cells in long-lasting Graves disease. The time point was: newly diagnosed GD, antithyroid drugs for less than 3 months. PBMCs were the source of the RNA used for TCR sequencing. Relying on iRepertoire HTBI primers and Arm-PCR of CDR3 regions, the team built TCR beta libraries. MiXCR, applied by TCRdb to the multiplex PCR reads, yields one record per CDR3 protein. The sample includes roughly 320,000 distinct CDR3 sequences, over 15% of them seen just once. This sample also appeared in a second study, on T cells in Graves' hyperthyroidism and ophthalmopathy.

The material sequenced was peripheral blood mononuclear cells (PBMCs), taken at new diagnosis, from a patient treated with antithyroid drugs. These TCRs come from a man aged 40-50 years with Graves disease.

The chain is built from TRBV10-2 and TRBJ2-7; D may correspond to TRBD1 or TRBD2 (5 bases each). The germline gives CDR1 WSHSY, CDR2 SAAADI. V gave up 7 bases and J gave up 0 bases, with 10 bases separating them. The CDR3 covers 13 residues. The CDR3 DNA is TGCGCCAGCACCGGGACCGACTCCTACGAGCAGTACTTC. Protein sequence: CASTGTDSYEQYF.

The chain is built from TRBV20-1 and TRBJ1-2; D perhaps matches TRBD1 (6 bases). CDR1 and CDR2 from the germline V gene are DFQATT and SNEGSKA (reference sequence). V was trimmed by 2 bases and J by 4 bases, leaving 20 bases between them. The CDR3 has 16 amino acids. The CDR3 region has the DNA TGCAGTGCTAGACAATTCCCGACAGGCCGCGGCTATGGCTACACCTTC. Translation: CSARQFPTGRGYGYTF.

The table lists this clonotype with many counts. The rearrangement joins TRBV28 to TRBJ2-5, with a weak D call TRBD2 (5 bases). From germline, CDR1 is MDHEN and CDR2 SYDVKM. V was trimmed by 3 bases and J by 4 bases, leaving 15 bases between them. The CDR3 extends over 15 amino acids. The DNA for the CDR3 is TGTGCCAGCAGTTTCCAGCCAGGTGCGGGAGAGACCCAGTACTTC. Its protein product is CASSFQPGAGETQYF.

This clonotype was observed many times. J is TRBJ2-5 and V is TRBV3-1; 7 bases agree with TRBD1. V shed 4 bases, J shed 0 bases, and the junction held 2 bases outside the gene matches. Germline V CDR1 and CDR2: LGHDT, YNNKEL (reference sequence). The CDR3 is 14 amino acids. This chain's CDR3 is CASSRDSYQETQYF. CDR3 coding DNA: TGTGCCAGCAGCCGGGACAGCTACCAAGAGACCCAGTACTTC.

Only a few counts were recorded for this clonotype. The rearrangement links TRBV14 to TRBJ2-1; the D gene is possibly TRBD1 (7 bases). Trimming removed 1 base at V and 8 bases at J, with 18 bases between. Germline V gives CDR1 SGHDN, CDR2 FVKESK. This CDR3 contains 16 residues. CDR3 nucleotide sequence: TGTGCCAGCAGCCAAGTGAAGCAGCTCAGGGGGGATGAGCAGTTCTTC. Protein product: CASSQVKQLRGDEQFF.

This clonotype appeared a few times. The rearrangement joins TRBV5-1 to TRBJ1-1, with 8 bases fitting TRBD1. Germline CDR1 reads SGHRS; CDR2 reads YFSETQ. The CDR3 extends over 13 amino acids. The junction had 9 bases not matched to a gene; V was cut back by 4 bases and J by 10 bases. The CDR3 DNA sequence: TGCGCCAGCAGCGCCGGACAGGGCGGTGGAGCTTTCTTT. Its translation is CASSAGQGGGAFF.

The table lists this clonotype with many counts. The chain is built from TRBV5-1 and TRBJ1-1; D gene ambiguous. Germline assignment: CDR1 SGHRS and CDR2 YFSETQ. Trimming removed 4 bases at V and 0 bases at J, with 19 bases between. The CDR3 runs to 17 residues. The CDR3 region is CASSPSIVAGVNTEAFF. DNA for the CDR3: TGCGCCAGCAGCCCCTCAATCGTGGCAGGAGTGAACACTGAAGCTTTCTTT.

Remarks on this clonotype: It is likely a read error, because the conserved phenylalanine at the end of the CDR3 is missing. The chain combines TRBV12-3 or TRBV12-4 with TRBJ2-3; D is unresolved. V lost 6 bases and J lost 0, with 10 bases in between. This CDR3 region has 14 residues. CDR3 protein: CASSLSRSTDTQYS. The CDR3 coding sequence is TGTGCCAGCAGCCTCTCCCGAAGCACAGATACGCAGTATTCT.

This clonotype was seen ten or more times. The chain links TRBV27 to TRBJ2-3; 8 bases are a match to TRBD2. Germline trimming cut 10 bases from V and 5 bases from J; bases unmatched to any gene: 14. CDR3 length: 15 residues. Germline-derived CDR1 and CDR2 are MNHEY and SMNVEV (reference sequence). The CDR3 DNA is TGTGCCATCCAATCACCGGGGGGGCAGGGAGATACGCAGTATTTT. This encodes CAIQSPGGQGDTQYF.

The CDR3 region is CATSRDVGQLNSPLHF. DNA of the CDR3: TGTGCCACCAGCAGAGATGTGGGACAGCTAAATTCACCCCTCCACTTT. This chain joins TRBV15 and TRBJ1-6; 7 nucleotides line up with TRBD1. V was clipped by 0 bases and J by 7 bases; unmatched bases: 6. The CDR3 totals 16 residues. Germline CDR1 LNHNV, CDR2 YYDKDF (reference sequence).

This clonotype occurred many times. This rearrangement joins TRBV7-2 to TRBJ2-7; D unclear. Trimming pared 1 base from V and 2 bases from J, leaving 15 bases between. The CDR3 loop spans 16 amino acids. Germline loops: CDR1 SGHTA, CDR2 FQGNSA. Here the CDR3 reads CASSLEVVLGPYEQYF. DNA of the CDR3: TGTGCCAGCAGCTTAGAGGTGGTCTTAGGGCCCTACGAGCAGTACTTC.

This clonotype has just a few counts. V usage is TRBV6-1 and J usage is TRBJ2-5, with D unclear. Germline assignment: CDR1 MNHNS and CDR2 SASEGT. This CDR3 contains 12 residues. Trimming took 7 bases from V and 0 from J, leaving 6 bases between them. The CDR3 sequence: CASIRDQETQYF. DNA of the CDR3: TGTGCCAGCATAAGGGACCAAGAGACCCAGTACTTC.

This clonotype was found many times. The chain recombines TRBV15 with TRBJ1-5; D uncertain. This CDR3 contains 14 residues. The germline V and J ends were trimmed by 0 bases and 6 bases, with 9 bases remaining between them. CDR1 is LNHNV, CDR2 YYDKDF, per germline (reference sequence). The CDR3 protein is CATSRDREAQPQHF. The CDR3 nucleotides are TGTGCCACCAGCAGAGATCGGGAGGCTCAGCCCCAGCATTTT.

This clonotype occurred a few times. The chain carries TRBV10-3 and TRBJ2-5; TRBD1 matches at 9 bases. This CDR3 is 16 amino acids long. V shed 3 bases and J 5 bases; nucleotides not matched to a gene: 10. The V gene's germline CDR1 is ENHRY and CDR2 SYGVKD. CDR3 residues: CAISDVGQGSLETQYF. CDR3 bases: TGTGCCATCAGTGACGTAGGACAGGGGAGCCTGGAGACCCAGTACTTC.

This clonotype was counted at least ten times. This chain connects TRBV2 to TRBJ2-7; D unclear. Trimming took 1 base from V and 5 from J, leaving 9 bases between them. The CDR3 sequence is 13 residues long. Germline V gives CDR1 SNHLY, CDR2 FYNNEI. The CDR3 DNA follows: TGTGCCAGCAGTGAAGTGTTGTGGGACGAGCAGTACTTC. The encoded protein is CASSEVLWDEQYF.

This clonotype was seen many times. The CDR3 DNA follows: TGTGCCAGCGGACAGGGTGCAGATACGCAGTATTTT. Translation: CASGQGADTQYF. This chain connects TRBV7-3 to TRBJ2-3, with 8 bases matching TRBD1. This CDR3 has 12 residues. Germline V lookup: CDR1 SGHTA, CDR2 FQGTGA. Trimming took 8 bases from V and 4 from J; bases not matched to a gene: 2.

This clonotype was observed at least ten times. This chain joins TRBV27 and TRBJ2-7; D is ambiguous. Germline CDR1 is MNHEY and CDR2 is SMNVEV (reference sequence). The CDR3 has 16 residues. Trimming cost V 0 bases and J 3 bases, with 15 bases left between them. The DNA of the CDR3 is TGTGCCAGCAGTTTATCGTGGGCGGCTAGGGACTACGAGCAGTACTTC. This translates into CASSLSWAARDYEQYF.

The rearrangement joins TRBV7-3 to TRBJ2-2; 8 bases line up with TRBD1. There are 17 residues in the CDR3. The V gene end was trimmed by 1 base and the J gene end by 5 bases; junction bases not matched to a gene: 9. Germline CDR1 and CDR2: SGHTA and FQGTGA. The CDR3 spells CASSLSRDRRPTGELFF. CDR3 bases: TGTGCCAGCAGCTTAAGCCGGGACAGGAGACCGACCGGGGAGCTGTTTTTT.

This clonotype has ten or more counts. The V gene is TRBV5-1, the J gene TRBJ2-7; D remains unclear. The CDR3 loop spans 12 amino acids. V lost 4 bases, J lost 5 bases, and 10 bases lay in between. CDR1 and CDR2 (germline): SGHRS, YFSETQ. Here the CDR3 reads CASSEHRDEQYF. CDR3 sequence (DNA): TGCGCCAGCAGCGAACACCGGGACGAGCAGTACTTC.

This clonotype has at least ten counts. This chain uses TRBV6-2 or TRBV6-3 with TRBJ1-1, with D possibly being TRBD1 (5 bases). The CDR3 has 15 amino acids. V gave up 5 bases and J gave up 3 bases, with 16 bases separating them. Germline values: CDR1 MNHEY, CDR2 SVGEGT. In DNA form, the CDR3 reads TGTGCCAGCAGTAGACCGGGACCCCGGCACACTGAAGCTTTCTTT. This gives the protein CASSRPGPRHTEAFF.

This clonotype was observed many times. CDR3 sequence reads: CASSLVAGEETQYF. DNA for the CDR3: TGTGCCAGCAGCTTAGTGGCAGGGGAAGAGACCCAGTACTTC. J is TRBJ2-5 and V is TRBV11-3; TRBD1 might be the D (6 bases). V lost 1 base to trimming and J lost 3 bases, with 9 bases between them. The CDR3 spans 14 residues. CDR1 is SGHNT, CDR2 YENEEA, per germline. The full variable domain, completed using reference TRBV11-3 and TRBJ2-5, is EAGVVQSPRYKIIEKKQPVAFWCNPISGHNTLYWYLQNLGQGPELLIRYENEEAVDDSQLPKDRFSAERLKGVDSTLKIQPAELGDSAVYLCASSLVAGEETQYFGPGTRLLVL.

This clonotype was counted at least ten times. V and J are TRBV10-2 and TRBJ2-7, with a weak D call TRBD1 (5 bases). The CDR3 spans 16 residues. Looked up from germline, CDR1 is WSHSY and CDR2 is SAAADI. The V end was cut by 7 bases, the J end by 2 bases, with 21 bases between. CDR3 residues: CASNGVKGRAPYEQYF. CDR3 coding DNA: TGCGCCAGCAACGGCGTGAAGGGCAGGGCTCCCTACGAGCAGTACTTC.

This clonotype has more than one count but fewer than ten. The chain links TRBV20-1 to TRBJ2-2; 10 bases are shared with TRBD2. V was clipped by 2 bases and J by 4 bases; unmatched bases: 7. The germline gives CDR1 DFQATT, CDR2 SNEGSKA (reference sequence). The CDR3 is 16 residues long. CDR3 sequence: CSARSPGLAITGELFF. CDR3 bases: TGCAGTGCTAGATCGCCGGGACTAGCGATCACCGGGGAGCTGTTTTTT.

With respect to this clonotype: Just one base apart from a much larger clone, this may be a read error. This chain uses TRBV6-1 with TRBJ1-1; unclear D gene. Between the trimmed V and J ends, which lost 2 bases and 5 bases, there was a span of 12 bases. This CDR3 has 14 residues. Per germline, CDR1 MNHNS and CDR2 SASEGT. For the CDR3, the DNA is TGTGCCAGCAGTGAATTTGCCAGGAGGACTGAAGCTTTCTTT. Its protein is CASSEFARRTEAFF.

There are many counts of this clonotype. The chain has TRBV27 and TRBJ1-1; the match to TRBD1 covers 8 bases. From germline, CDR1 is MNHEY and CDR2 SMNVEV (reference sequence). There are 17 residues in the CDR3. J gave up 0 bases and V 9 bases, and 15 bases lay outside the gene matches. The CDR3 spells CASFAQGARRVNTEAFF. The CDR3 bases are TGTGCCAGTTTTGCGCAGGGGGCGCGTCGAGTGAACACTGAAGCTTTCTTT.

This clonotype was observed many times. The gene calls are TRBV3-1 and TRBJ2-3, with D tentatively TRBD2 (5 bases). Trimming took off 3 bases at V and 3 bases at J, with 13 bases between the two ends. Looked up from germline, CDR1 is LGHDT and CDR2 is YNNKEL (reference sequence). The CDR3 has 15 amino acids. Here the CDR3 reads CASSHGESGTDTQYF. DNA for the CDR3: TGTGCCAGCAGCCACGGGGAGTCCGGGACAGATACGCAGTATTTT.

A few counts support this clonotype. The rearrangement links TRBV28 to TRBJ2-2; 9 nucleotides agree with TRBD1. CDR3 length: 14 residues. Unmatched junction bases numbered 4, after V lost 5 bases and J lost 6 bases. CDR1 and CDR2 (germline): MDHEN, SYDVKM. The CDR3, as DNA: TGTGCCAGCAGTATACAGGGGGCTCCCGGGGAGCTGTTTTTT. Translating gives CASSIQGAPGELFF.

This rearrangement joins TRBV2 to TRBJ2-7, with D perhaps matching TRBD1 (6 bases). Germline V gene data show CDR1 as SNHLY and CDR2 as FYNNEI. V lost 6 bases to trimming and J lost 5 bases, with 23 bases between them. The CDR3 runs to 16 residues. CDR3 sequence: CASSEDTAQGPHEQYF. The CDR3 bases are TGTGCCAGCAGCGAGGATACCGCCCAGGGGCCACACGAGCAGTACTTC.

This clonotype was picked up many times. The J gene is TRBJ2-3, the V gene TRBV7-2; D gene unclear. Germline-derived CDR1 and CDR2 are SGHTA and FQGNSA. Trimming left V 7 bases short and J 4 bases short, with 15 bases between. The CDR3 length is 14 residues. DNA of the CDR3: TGTGCCAGCACCACGGACCCCACCTCAGATACGCAGTATTTT. Residues: CASTTDPTSDTQYF.